The rows below give T cell receptor beta chains drawn from one sample of a study of early T cells in non-severe SARS-CoV-2 infection. MiXCR was run by TCRdb on the 5' RACE reads, yielding one entry per CDR3 protein. The sample includes tens of thousands of distinct CDR3 sequences, about 10% seen only once; the top ten take roughly 6%. Sequencing was carried out using whole blood. Source of these receptors: an adult who was a healthcare worker with PCR-confirmed SARS-CoV-2 infection or an uninfected control (not recorded which). Both conserved end residues are part of each CDR3. A D gene is named only where the DNA matches it firmly. Only some rows state a clone size, as once, few, many or a class for expanded clones.

d_call | j_call | clone_size | v_call | cdr3_aa | cdr3_nt
NA | TRBJ2-2 | many | TRBV7-2 | CASSPGIVRELFF | TGTGCCAGCAGCCCAGGAATAGTCAGGGAGCTGTTTTTT
TRBD1 | TRBJ2-5 | few | TRBV12-3/TRBV12-4 | CASSWGQRKETQYF | TGTGCCAGCAGTTGGGGACAGAGAAAAGAGACCCAGTACTTC
NA | TRBJ2-2 | many | TRBV25-1 | CASSESGPGELFF | TGTGCCAGCAGTGAAAGCGGGCCCGGGGAGCTGTTTTTT
NA | TRBJ1-1 | NA | TRBV18 | CASSMARVMNTEAFF | TGTGCCAGCTCTATGGCTCGGGTAATGAACACTGAAGCTTTCTTT
TRBD2 | TRBJ2-3 | few | TRBV6-6 | CASSSLGTSSVDTQYF | TGTGCCAGCAGTTCCCTGGGGACTAGCTCGGTAGATACGCAGTATTTT
NA | TRBJ2-1 | many | TRBV9 | CASSGTEQFF | TGTGCCAGCAGCGGTACTGAGCAGTTCTTC
TRBD1 | TRBJ1-2 | NA | TRBV5-1 | CASSNQGGPYGYTF | TGCGCCAGCAGTAACCAGGGGGGACCCTATGGCTACACCTTC
TRBD1 | TRBJ2-7 | few | TRBV10-1 | CAKGQGSYEQYF | TGCGCCAAGGGACAGGGGTCCTACGAGCAGTACTTC
NA | TRBJ2-7 | NA | TRBV9 | CASSVEPELGEQYF | TGTGCCAGCAGCGTAGAACCTGAGTTAGGGGAGCAGTACTTC
TRBD1 | TRBJ2-7 | few | TRBV20-1 | CSALRGQGLSYEQYF | TGCAGTGCCTTAAGAGGACAGGGGCTCTCCTACGAGCAGTACTTC
NA | TRBJ2-4 | few | TRBV3-1 | CASSQAAQNIQYF | TGTGCCAGCAGCCAAGCGGCTCAAAACATTCAGTACTTC
NA | TRBJ1-4 | few | TRBV5-5 | CASSNRGGIEKLFF | TGTGCCAGCAGTAACCGTGGCGGGATTGAAAAACTGTTTTTT
TRBD2 | TRBJ2-7 | few | TRBV7-9 | CASSVQIAGGPYEQYF | TGTGCCAGCAGCGTTCAAATAGCGGGAGGGCCTTACGAGCAGTACTTC
NA | TRBJ2-4 | NA | TRBV5-4 | CASSLLGGSRAKNIQYF | TGTGCCAGCAGCTTGTTAGGGGGGAGTCGGGCCAAAAACATTCAGTACTTC
TRBD2 | TRBJ2-3 | many | TRBV9 | CASSVLAGPTDTQYF | TGTGCCAGCAGCGTCCTAGCGGGGCCCACAGATACGCAGTATTTT
NA | TRBJ1-5 | many | TRBV30 | CAWSVLGAGNQPQHF | TGTGCCTGGAGTGTATTGGGGGCTGGCAATCAGCCCCAGCATTTT
NA | TRBJ2-5 | many | TRBV10-3 | CAIRGRSEETQYF | TGTGCCATCAGGGGGAGGTCCGAAGAGACCCAGTACTTC
TRBD2 | TRBJ2-5 | few | TRBV29-1 | CSVPVAGVETQYF | TGCAGCGTGCCGGTAGCGGGAGTAGAGACCCAGTACTTC
NA | TRBJ1-5 | NA | TRBV5-1 | CASSSTGRADQPQHF | TGCGCCAGCAGCTCCACAGGGAGGGCGGATCAGCCCCAGCATTTT
TRBD2 | TRBJ2-7 | few | TRBV9 | CASSPHKGRETYYEQYF | TGTGCCAGCAGCCCGCACAAGGGGCGGGAGACGTACTACGAGCAGTACTTC
NA | TRBJ1-1 | NA | TRBV6-2/TRBV6-3 | CASSYPDIGAFF | TGTGCCAGCAGTTACCCTGACATCGGCGCTTTCTTT
NA | TRBJ2-2 | many | TRBV7-6 | CASSLAYTWYTGELFF | TGTGCCAGCAGCTTAGCATATACTTGGTACACCGGGGAGCTGTTTTTT
TRBD2 | TRBJ2-3 | many | TRBV7-9 | CASSARPGLATDTQYF | TGTGCCAGCAGCGCAAGACCGGGACTAGCGACAGATACGCAGTATTTT
TRBD2 | TRBJ2-3 | NA | TRBV5-1 | CASSLRLAGDGTDTQYF | TGCGCCAGCAGCTTGAGGCTAGCGGGAGATGGGACAGATACGCAGTATTTT
NA | TRBJ2-3 | many | TRBV20-1 | CSALGRTTDTQYF | TGCAGTGCTCTTGGGCGGACCACAGATACGCAGTATTTT